This T cell receptor beta chain was recorded in a study of T cells expressing NK-cell markers. As to this clonotype: The target antigen is unknown.

cDNA encoding TCR beta was synthesized via 5'RACE template switching incorporating UMIs. TCRdb reworked the 5' RACE reads into one entry per CDR3 protein, no DNA. This sample's table has some 460,000 distinct CDR3 sequences. This CDR3 is 15 amino acids long. Germline CDR1 is MGHRA and CDR2 is YSYEKL. Study observations and caveats: Whether expanded NKG2C+ T cell clones were HCMV specific stayed uncertain. Over 5 donors had dominant NKG2C+ clonotypes that comprised about 1.0-7.0% of their CD8+ T cells.

Specimen: blood T cells: a sorted CD56 or NKG2C T cell subset, CD4+ or CD8+ T cells, or bulk PBMC T cells (not recorded which). The V gene is TRBV4-1, the J gene TRBJ1-5. The sequence derives from a woman aged 50 to 60 in good health. The CDR3 protein is CASSLSGLLGQPQHF.